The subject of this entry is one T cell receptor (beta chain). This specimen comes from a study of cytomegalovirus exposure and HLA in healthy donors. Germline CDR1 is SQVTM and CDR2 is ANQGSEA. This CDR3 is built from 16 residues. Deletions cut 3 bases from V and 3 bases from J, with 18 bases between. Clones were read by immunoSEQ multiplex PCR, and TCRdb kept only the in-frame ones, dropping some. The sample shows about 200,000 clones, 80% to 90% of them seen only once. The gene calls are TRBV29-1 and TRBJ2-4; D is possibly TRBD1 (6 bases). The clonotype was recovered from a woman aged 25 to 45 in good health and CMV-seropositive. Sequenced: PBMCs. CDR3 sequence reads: CSVDRGTLDGKNIQYF. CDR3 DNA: TGCAGCGTTGACAGGGGAACTCTGGATGGCAAAAACATTCAGTACTTC.